Reported below is one TCR beta chain. Its antigen remains unknown. This entry is derived from a study of identical twins. General study points: Carriage of fewer insertions was seen in abundant cord blood beta clonotypes, whereas memory repertoires showed none. The presence of invariant MAIT and iNKT cells could partly confound analyses of zero-insertion sequences. The study based its conclusions on cross-sectional statistical analysis and did not follow the same donors.

Carrying unique molecular identifiers, the cDNA also gained a universal primer site through template switching. TCRdb called the 5' RACE reads again in MiXCR, with one record for every CDR3 protein. The sample consists of about 210,000 distinct CDR3 sequences, roughly a tenth of them appearing once. Germline CDR1 reads DFQATT; CDR2 reads SNEGSKA (reference sequence). This CDR3 comprises 15 residues. Trimming stripped 0 bases from V and 0 bases from J, with 12 bases between. The sample was memory (CD45RO+) T cells sorted from blood. This rearrangement joins TRBV20-1 to TRBJ2-7; D is uncertain. This TCR was sampled from a woman between 18 and 29 years old in good health. The CDR3 spells CSARDWATLSYEQYF. The CDR3 DNA reads TGCAGTGCTAGAGATTGGGCTACCCTCTCCTACGAGCAGTACTTC.